Listed here are 6 T cell receptor beta chains from one sample, sequenced in a study of cytomegalovirus exposure and HLA in healthy donors. PCR amplification relied on 60 Vbeta primers (plus 13 Jbeta primers). Clones were sequenced by immunoSEQ multiplex PCR, and TCRdb holds only the in-frame ones, with some missing. The ten most abundant clones cover 6% to 7% of a sample with approximately 50,000 clones. Source material: PBMCs. These receptors originate from a male donor in good health and CMV-seropositive.

J is TRBJ1-4 and V is TRBV11-2; 7 bases are a match to TRBD1. This CDR3 has 15 residues. The J segment lost 12 bases and the V segment lost 3 bases, leaving 13 bases of the junction unmatched. Germline CDR1 SGHAT, CDR2 FQNNGV. CDR3 nucleotide sequence: TGTGCCAGCAGCTTGCACCTCGGGACAGCTCAACAACTGTTTTTT. Protein: CASSLHLGTAQQLFF.

The rearrangement uses TRBV2 and TRBJ1-2, with TRBD1 matching over 11 bases. J was trimmed by 2 bases and V by 3 bases; bases with no gene match: 11. This CDR3 comprises 18 residues. Per germline, CDR1 SNHLY and CDR2 FYNNEI. The CDR3 spells CASSDLWDRGARNYGYTF. The CDR3 coding sequence is TGTGCCAGCAGTGACCTATGGGACAGGGGGGCCAGGAACTATGGCTACACCTTC.

The rearrangement uses TRBV9 and TRBJ2-1, with 7 bases that match TRBD2. This CDR3 has 16 residues. V lost 0 bases, J lost 8 bases, and 11 bases stayed unmatched. Per the germline V gene, CDR1 is SGDLS and CDR2 is YYNGEE. Here the CDR3 DNA reads TGTGCCAGCAGCGTAGCCCCAGCGGGGTTCACCCATGAGCAGTTCTTC. Translating gives CASSVAPAGFTHEQFF.

The V call is TRBV5-6, the J call TRBJ2-7; the match to TRBD2 covers 7 bases. Germline V gene lookup returns CDR1 SGHDT and CDR2 YYEEEE. The CDR3 is 14 amino acids. Trimming at V came to 0 bases and at J to 3 bases, leaving 3 bases not matched to a gene. The CDR3 loop reads CASSLGGRVYEQYF. The CDR3 nucleotides are TGTGCCAGCAGCTTGGGGGGGAGGGTCTACGAGCAGTACTTC.

The rearrangement uses TRBV6-4 and TRBJ2-1; D gene unclear. Germline V gene data show CDR1 as MRHNA and CDR2 as SNTAGT. The CDR3 is 14 residues long. V was cut by 5 bases and J by 7 bases, with 15 bases left in between. The DNA for the CDR3 is TGTGCCAGCAGTCCACAAACGGCGGCTAATGAGCAGTTCTTC. Translation gives CASSPQTAANEQFF.

The rearrangement uses TRBV4-3 and TRBJ2-2, with TRBD1 matching 9 bases. V lost 7 bases to trimming and J lost 5 bases; unmatched junction nucleotides: 5. This CDR3 has 14 amino acids. Germline V gene lookup returns CDR1 LGHNA and CDR2 YSLEER. DNA for the CDR3: TGCGCCAGCACCCGGGACAGGGCTACCGGGGAGCTGTTTTTT. As protein: CASTRDRATGELFF.